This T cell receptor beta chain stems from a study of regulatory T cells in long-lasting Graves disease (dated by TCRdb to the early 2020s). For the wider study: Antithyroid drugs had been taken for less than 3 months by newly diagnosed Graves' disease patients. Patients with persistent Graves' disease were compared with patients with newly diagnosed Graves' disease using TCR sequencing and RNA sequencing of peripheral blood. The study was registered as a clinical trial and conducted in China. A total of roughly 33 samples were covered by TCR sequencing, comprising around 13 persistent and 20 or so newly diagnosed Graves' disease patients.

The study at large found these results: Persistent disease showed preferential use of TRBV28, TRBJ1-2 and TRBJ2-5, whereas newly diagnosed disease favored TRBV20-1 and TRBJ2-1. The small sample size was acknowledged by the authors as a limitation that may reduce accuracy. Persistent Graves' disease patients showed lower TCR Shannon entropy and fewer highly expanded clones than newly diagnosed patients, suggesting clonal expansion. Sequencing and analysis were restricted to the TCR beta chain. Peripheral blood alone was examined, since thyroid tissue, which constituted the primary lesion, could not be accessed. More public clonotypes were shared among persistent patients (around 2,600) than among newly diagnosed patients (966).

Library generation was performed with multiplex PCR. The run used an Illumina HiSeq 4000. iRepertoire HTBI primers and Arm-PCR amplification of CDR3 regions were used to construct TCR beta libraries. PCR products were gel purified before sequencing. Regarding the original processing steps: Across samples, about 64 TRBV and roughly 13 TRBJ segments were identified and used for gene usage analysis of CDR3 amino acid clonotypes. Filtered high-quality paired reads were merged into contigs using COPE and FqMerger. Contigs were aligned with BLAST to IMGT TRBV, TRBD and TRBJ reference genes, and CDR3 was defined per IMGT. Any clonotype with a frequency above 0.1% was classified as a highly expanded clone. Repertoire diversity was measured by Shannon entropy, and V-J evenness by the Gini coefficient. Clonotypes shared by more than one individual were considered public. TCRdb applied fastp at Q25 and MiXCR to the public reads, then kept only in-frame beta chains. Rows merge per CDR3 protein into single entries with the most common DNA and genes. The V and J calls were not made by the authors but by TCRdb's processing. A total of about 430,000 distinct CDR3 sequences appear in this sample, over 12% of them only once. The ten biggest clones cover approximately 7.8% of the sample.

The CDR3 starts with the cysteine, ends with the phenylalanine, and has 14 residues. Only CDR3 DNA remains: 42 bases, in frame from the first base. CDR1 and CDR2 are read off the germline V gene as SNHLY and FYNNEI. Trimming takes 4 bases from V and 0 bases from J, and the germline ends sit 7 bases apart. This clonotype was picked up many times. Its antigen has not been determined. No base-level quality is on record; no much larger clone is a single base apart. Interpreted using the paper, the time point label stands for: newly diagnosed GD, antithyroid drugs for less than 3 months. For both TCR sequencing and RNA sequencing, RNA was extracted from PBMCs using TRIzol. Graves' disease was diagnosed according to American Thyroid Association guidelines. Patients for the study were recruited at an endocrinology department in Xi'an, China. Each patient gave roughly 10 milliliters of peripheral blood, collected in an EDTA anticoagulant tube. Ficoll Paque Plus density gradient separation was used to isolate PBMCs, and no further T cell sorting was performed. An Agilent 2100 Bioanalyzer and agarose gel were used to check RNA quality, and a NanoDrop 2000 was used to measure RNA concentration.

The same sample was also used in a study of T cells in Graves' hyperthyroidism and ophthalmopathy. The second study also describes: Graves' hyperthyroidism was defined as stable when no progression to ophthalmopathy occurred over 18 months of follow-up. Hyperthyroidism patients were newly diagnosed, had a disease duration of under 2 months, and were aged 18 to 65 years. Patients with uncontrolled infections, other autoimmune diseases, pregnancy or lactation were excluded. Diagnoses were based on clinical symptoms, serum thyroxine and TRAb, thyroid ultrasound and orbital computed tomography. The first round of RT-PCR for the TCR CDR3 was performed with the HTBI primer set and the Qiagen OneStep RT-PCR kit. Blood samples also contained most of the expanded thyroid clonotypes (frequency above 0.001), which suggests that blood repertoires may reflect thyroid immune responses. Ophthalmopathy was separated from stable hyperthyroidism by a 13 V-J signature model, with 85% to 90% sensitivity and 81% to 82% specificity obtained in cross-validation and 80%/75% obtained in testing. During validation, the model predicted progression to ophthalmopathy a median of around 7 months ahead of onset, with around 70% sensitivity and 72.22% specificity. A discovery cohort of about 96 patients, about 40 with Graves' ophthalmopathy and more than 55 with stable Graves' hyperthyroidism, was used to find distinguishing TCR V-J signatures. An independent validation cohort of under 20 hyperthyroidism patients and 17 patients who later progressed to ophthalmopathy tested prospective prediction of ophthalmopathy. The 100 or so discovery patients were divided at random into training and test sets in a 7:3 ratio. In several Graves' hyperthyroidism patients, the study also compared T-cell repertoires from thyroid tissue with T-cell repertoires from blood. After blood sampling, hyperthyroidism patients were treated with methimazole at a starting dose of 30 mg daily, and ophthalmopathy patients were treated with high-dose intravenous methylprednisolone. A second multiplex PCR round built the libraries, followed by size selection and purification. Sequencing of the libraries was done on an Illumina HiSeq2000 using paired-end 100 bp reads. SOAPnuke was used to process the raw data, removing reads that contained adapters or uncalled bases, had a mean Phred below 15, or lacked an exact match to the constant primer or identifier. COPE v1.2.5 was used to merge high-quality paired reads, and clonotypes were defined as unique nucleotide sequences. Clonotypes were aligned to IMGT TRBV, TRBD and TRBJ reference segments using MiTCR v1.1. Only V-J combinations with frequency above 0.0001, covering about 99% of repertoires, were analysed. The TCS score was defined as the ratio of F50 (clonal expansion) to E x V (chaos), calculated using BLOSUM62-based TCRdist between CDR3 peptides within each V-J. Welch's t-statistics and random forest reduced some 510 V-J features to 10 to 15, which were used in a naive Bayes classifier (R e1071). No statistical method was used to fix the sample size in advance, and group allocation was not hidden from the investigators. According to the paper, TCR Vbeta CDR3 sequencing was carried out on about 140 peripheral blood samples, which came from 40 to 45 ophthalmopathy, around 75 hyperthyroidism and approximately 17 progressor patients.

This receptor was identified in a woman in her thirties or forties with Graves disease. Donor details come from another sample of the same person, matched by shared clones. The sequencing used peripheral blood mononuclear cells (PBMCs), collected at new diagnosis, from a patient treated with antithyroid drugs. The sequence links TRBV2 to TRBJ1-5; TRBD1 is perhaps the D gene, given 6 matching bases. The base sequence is TGTGCCAGCAGTGGGACAGATAGCAATCAGCCCCAGCATTTT. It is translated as CASSGTDSNQPQHF.